This passage covers 27 T cell receptor beta chains from one sample sequenced in a study of vaccination and CD4 T cells after COVID-19. Treatment indicated: roughly ten-day PBMC culture with coronavirus spike peptide pools or control peptides (ViraFEST assay). The antigens of these receptors remain unknown. The study sequenced cultured CD4+ T cell DNA using the Oncomine TCR Beta short-read assay. TCRdb re-called the PCR reads through MiXCR, storing one row per CDR3 protein. This table has under 7,500 distinct CDR3 sequences, around 63% appearing once. Sequenced: CD4+ T cells from blood, cultured in vitro. These receptor sequences come from a human donor who had recovered from COVID-19.

The table lists this clonotype with a few counts. V gene TRBV20-1 combines with J gene TRBJ2-3, with TRBD2 matching over 15 bases. Germline V gene data show CDR1 as DFQATT and CDR2 as SNEGSKA (reference sequence). This CDR3 spans 15 amino acids. Losses at the gene ends were 7 bases for V and 6 bases for J; bases not matched to a gene: 8. The CDR3 sequence: CSVHTGTSGRDTQYF. The CDR3 region has the DNA TGCAGTGTCCACACTGGGACTAGCGGGAGGGATACGCAGTATTTT.

The CDR3, as DNA: TGTGCCAGCAGTTACAACGGGGGAGAGGGTGGCTACACCTTC. Translating it yields CASSYNGGEGGYTF. The chain employs TRBV6-5 and TRBJ1-2, with D perhaps matching TRBD1 (5 bases). CDR3 length: 14 amino acids. Between the trimmed V and J ends, which lost 2 bases and 7 bases, there was a span of 14 bases. In germline, CDR1 is MNHEY, CDR2 SVGAGI.

This chain joins TRBV2 and TRBJ2-7; 7 bases line up with TRBD1. This CDR3 has 13 amino acids. V lost 6 bases, J lost 5 bases, and 7 bases stayed unmatched. From germline, CDR1 is SNHLY and CDR2 FYNNEI. The CDR3 region has the DNA TGTGCCAGCAGCGTTGACAGGGTCAACGAGCAGTACTTC. Its protein is CASSVDRVNEQYF.

CDR3 loop: CSALTGVAQPQHF. DNA of the CDR3: TGCAGTGCTTTAACAGGGGTAGCTCAGCCCCAGCATTTT. V usage is TRBV20-1 and J usage is TRBJ1-5, with 7 bases that match TRBD1. The CDR3 sequence is 13 residues long. Germline-derived CDR1 and CDR2 are DFQATT and SNEGSKA (reference sequence). V was clipped by 5 bases and J by 6 bases; unmatched bases: 7.

The V and J genes are TRBV19 and TRBJ2-7; D is possibly TRBD1 (5 bases). This CDR3 contains 15 residues. V lost 1 base and J 1 base, leaving 11 bases between the germline ends. Germline-derived CDR1 and CDR2 are LNHDA and SQIVND (reference sequence). CDR3 residues: CASSIVGHPSYEQYF. CDR3 bases: TGTGCCAGTAGTATAGTTGGACATCCTTCCTACGAGCAGTACTTC.

The V and J genes are TRBV7-6 and TRBJ2-1, with 7 bases aligning to TRBD1. CDR3 length equals 15 residues. From germline, CDR1 is SGHVS and CDR2 FNYEAQ. The J segment lost 5 bases and the V segment lost 5 bases, leaving 9 bases of the junction unmatched. CDR3 region: CASSRGGQVNNEQFF. The CDR3 nucleotides are TGTGCCAGCAGCCGAGGCGGACAGGTGAACAATGAGCAGTTCTTC.

The chain joins TRBV20-1 to TRBJ2-3; no clear D. Germline CDR1 DFQATT, CDR2 SNEGSKA (reference sequence). The CDR3 covers 13 residues. The V end was cut by 6 bases, the J end by 6 bases, with 16 bases between. CDR3 sequence (DNA): TGCAGTGCGAAAGTTGCCGTCGGTGATACGCAGTATTTT. Residues: CSAKVAVGDTQYF.

In this sample, this clonotype turned up once. J is TRBJ2-7 and V is TRBV7-9; maybe TRBD1 (6 bases). Germline lookup yields CDR1 SEHNR and CDR2 FQNEAQ (reference sequence). V lost 3 bases and J 4 bases, leaving 16 bases between the germline ends. The CDR3 spans 15 residues. In nucleotides, the CDR3 is TGTGCCAGCAGCTTGGGGGCAGGGGAAACGTACGAGCAGTACTTC. The encoded protein is CASSLGAGETYEQYF.

The chain employs TRBV19 and TRBJ2-5; D might be TRBD2 (6 bases). This CDR3 spans 16 amino acids. The V end was cut by 3 bases, the J end by 1 base, with 15 bases between. CDR1 and CDR2 (germline): LNHDA, SQIVND (reference sequence). DNA for the CDR3: TGTGCCAGTAGTATTGCCGGGACTGGCTTCCAAGAGACCCAGTACTTC. Its protein is CASSIAGTGFQETQYF.

V and J are TRBV12-3 or TRBV12-4 and TRBJ2-7, with 9 bases that match TRBD2. The length of the CDR3 is 16 residues. V shed 5 bases, J shed 5 bases, and the junction held 13 bases outside the gene matches. In DNA, the CDR3 is TGTGCCAGCAGTGACCCAGCGGCTAGCGGGATCCACGAGCAGTACTTC. It codes for CASSDPAASGIHEQYF.

The rearrangement links TRBV28 to TRBJ1-2; D might be TRBD1 (6 bases). V lost 6 bases to trimming and J lost 8 bases, with 16 bases between them. The CDR3 sequence is 13 residues long. Germline assignment: CDR1 MDHEN and CDR2 SYDVKM. As DNA, the CDR3 is TGTGCCAGCAGCCGAGGAGGGGGAGGAGGCTACACCTTC. Residues: CASSRGGGGGYTF.

The CDR3 is CASSPSPGHNEQFF. The CDR3 DNA reads as TGTGCCAGCAGCCCCTCTCCAGGCCACAATGAGCAGTTCTTC. This chain links TRBV7-9 with TRBJ2-1; D not resolved. The CDR3 runs 14 residues. Germline CDR1 and CDR2: SEHNR and FQNEAQ (reference sequence). V lost 5 bases to trimming and J lost 5 bases, with 13 bases between them.

J is TRBJ1-5 and V is TRBV7-2; TRBD1 might be the D (6 bases). Germline V gene sequence: CDR1 SGHTA, CDR2 FQGNSA. The CDR3 runs 15 residues. Trimming took off 0 bases at V and 7 bases at J, with 13 bases between the two ends. The CDR3 DNA reads TGTGCCAGCAGCTTAGCGTCAGGGGCGAAGCAGCCCCAGCATTTT. Its protein is CASSLASGAKQPQHF.

This clonotype was counted between two and nine times. This chain uses TRBV19 with TRBJ1-1; 10 bases are a match to TRBD1. V was clipped by 6 bases and J by 3 bases; unmatched bases: 4. The germline CDR1 and CDR2 sequences are LNHDA and SQIVND (reference sequence). The CDR3 covers 14 residues. The CDR3 region is CASSLDRGDTEAFF. The CDR3 DNA follows: TGTGCCAGTAGCCTGGACAGGGGGGACACTGAAGCTTTCTTT.

The CDR3 nucleotides read TGTGCCAGCAGCTTTGTAGCCGCCTACGAGCAGTACTTC. It codes for CASSFVAAYEQYF. The rearrangement joins TRBV7-2 to TRBJ2-7; D uncertain. There are 13 residues in the CDR3. V lost 3 bases and J 2 bases, leaving 8 bases between the germline ends. Germline V gives CDR1 SGHTA, CDR2 FQGNSA.

The rearrangement links TRBV20-1 to TRBJ2-5; D not certain. Trimming took off 3 bases at V and 9 bases at J, with 17 bases between the two ends. The germline gives CDR1 DFQATT, CDR2 SNEGSKA (reference sequence). This CDR3 has 13 residues. CDR3 in amino acids: CSASGDWANAQYF. The CDR3 DNA reads TGCAGTGCTAGTGGTGACTGGGCAAACGCCCAGTACTTC.

This clonotype is categorized as large. The chain carries TRBV6-2 or TRBV6-3 and TRBJ2-2; D is possibly TRBD2 (5 bases). The CDR3 has 17 residues. Trimming stripped 7 bases from V and 2 bases from J, with 20 bases between. Germline V CDR1 and CDR2: MNHEY, SVGEGT. Written as DNA, the CDR3 is TGTGCCAGCACCGATACCTTGCTAGCCGCCAACACCGGGGAGCTGTTTTTT. Protein product: CASTDTLLAANTGELFF.

V usage is TRBV6-1 and J usage is TRBJ2-1; 11 bases line up with TRBD2. There are 16 residues in the CDR3. Losses at the gene ends were 6 bases for V and 1 base for J; bases not matched to a gene: 5. CDR1 and CDR2 from the germline V gene are MNHNS and SASEGT. This CDR3 reads CASRATSGSSYNEQFF. The CDR3 bases are TGTGCCAGCAGGGCCACTAGCGGGAGTTCCTACAATGAGCAGTTCTTC.

The J gene is TRBJ2-2, the V gene TRBV19, with 7 bases identical to TRBD1. The CDR3 totals 15 residues. Trimming removed 4 bases from V and 0 bases from J; junction bases left unmatched: 2. Germline CDR1 is LNHDA and CDR2 is SQIVND (reference sequence). CDR3 residues: CASSRQGANTGELFF. CDR3 bases: TGTGCCAGTAGTAGACAGGGCGCGAACACCGGGGAGCTGTTTTTT.

The chain has TRBV7-3 and TRBJ2-3, with 12 bases fitting TRBD2. CDR1 and CDR2 from the germline V gene are SGHTA and FQGTGA. This CDR3 is 18 amino acids long. V trimming: 5 bases; J trimming: 4 bases; junction bases outside the gene matches: 13. The CDR3 here is CASSPMPLTSGRSDTQYF. As DNA, the CDR3 is TGTGCCAGCAGCCCCATGCCCCTGACTAGCGGGAGATCAGATACGCAGTATTTT.

A few counts support this clonotype. The chain is built from TRBV20-1 and TRBJ1-2, with D tentatively TRBD1 (6 bases). Deletions cut 5 bases from V and 8 bases from J, with 18 bases between. This CDR3 spans 13 amino acids. Germline CDR1 and CDR2: DFQATT and SNEGSKA (reference sequence). CDR3 amino acids: CSASLGGGRGYTF. In nucleotides, the CDR3 is TGCAGTGCTTCGCTTGGAGGGGGGCGAGGCTACACCTTC.

The J gene is TRBJ1-1, the V gene TRBV20-1, with D possibly TRBD1 on 5 matching bases. The V gene's germline CDR1 is DFQATT and CDR2 SNEGSKA (reference sequence). This CDR3 spans 13 amino acids. The V end was cut by 3 bases, the J end by 7 bases, with 15 bases between. This chain's CDR3 is CSASDQGYIEAFF. The CDR3 nucleotides read TGCAGTGCTAGTGACCAGGGATACATTGAAGCTTTCTTT.

The chain carries TRBV19 and TRBJ1-5, with D unclear. V was shortened by 4 bases and J by 2 bases, with 12 bases between the two germline ends. Germline CDR1 and CDR2: LNHDA and SQIVND (reference sequence). The CDR3 contains 15 residues. The CDR3 sequence: CASSREPRGNQPQHF. CDR3 bases: TGTGCCAGTAGTAGGGAACCAAGGGGCAATCAGCCCCAGCATTTT.

V gene TRBV4-1 combines with J gene TRBJ2-7, with D perhaps matching TRBD1 or TRBD2 (5 bases each). The CDR3 is 17 amino acids. Per the germline V gene, CDR1 is MGHRA and CDR2 is YSYEKL. The V gene lost 3 bases and the J gene lost 0 bases, with 18 bases spanning the gap. CDR3 DNA sequence: TGCGCCAGCAGCCAGGGGCCGGGACGGAAGAGCTCCTACGAGCAGTACTTC. Translating it yields CASSQGPGRKSSYEQYF.

The chain carries TRBV6-2 or TRBV6-3 and TRBJ1-5, with unresolved D. CDR3 size: 12 residues. Trimming took off 3 bases at V and 6 bases at J, with 6 bases between the two ends. Germline-derived CDR1 and CDR2 are MNHEY and SVGEGT. The CDR3 DNA is TGTGCCAGCAGTTATGTGGGTCAGCCCCAGCATTTT. It specifies CASSYVGQPQHF.

The chain employs TRBV6-1 and TRBJ1-5, with 11 bases fitting TRBD1. Germline V gene lookup returns CDR1 MNHNS and CDR2 SASEGT. Trimming at V came to 5 bases and at J to 6 bases, leaving 9 bases not matched to a gene. The CDR3 runs to 16 residues. In DNA form, the CDR3 reads TGTGCCAGCAGTACCCGGACAGGGGGCGTATCTCAGCCCCAGCATTTT. It translates to CASSTRTGGVSQPQHF.

This clonotype showed up just a few times. The rearrangement uses TRBV12-3 or TRBV12-4 and TRBJ2-3, with 11 bases fitting TRBD2. CDR3 length equals 15 residues. V gave up 7 bases and J gave up 3 bases; unmatched junction bases: 6. CDR3 bases: TGTGCCAGCACACTAGCGGGGGATGGTACAGATACGCAGTATTTT. Translating gives CASTLAGDGTDTQYF.